The clone carrying this TCR beta chain was detected only a few times. The sample is drawn from a study of T-cell memory formation after mild COVID-19. The CDR3 is made up of 13 amino acids. V lost 4 bases, J lost 3 bases, and 10 bases lay in between. Germline CDR1 and CDR2: MNHEY and SVGEGT. TCRdb recomputed calls from the 5' RACE reads with MiXCR, one row per CDR3 protein. The top ten clones hold 2% to 2.5% of a sample with about 250,000 distinct CDR3 sequences, 15% to 17% of them seen once. The V call is TRBV6-2 or TRBV6-3, the J call TRBJ2-7; weak D call: TRBD1 (6 bases). Sequenced sample: PBMCs or a T cell subset sorted from them (not recorded which). The TCR comes from an adult woman who had mild COVID-19 (a few samples of this study predate the infection). Cell type and time point are not known. CDR3 coding DNA: TGTGCCAGCAGTTTGACAGGCCACTACGAGCAGTACTTC. Translation gives CASSLTGHYEQYF.